One and the same sample provided the 31 T cell receptor beta chains below, sequenced in a study of neurological immune-mediated disorders. Noted time point: longitudinal time-point 2. Using its own MiXCR run on the 5' RACE reads, TCRdb lists one record per CDR3 protein. The sample records about 49,000 distinct CDR3 sequences, under 15% being singletons. The sequenced material came from PBMCs. The source is a male donor with HTLV-1-associated myelopathy (HAM/TSP).

A single count supports this clonotype. The chain links TRBV13 to TRBJ2-7; D perhaps matches TRBD2 (5 bases). The germline V gene encodes CDR1 PRHDT and CDR2 FYEKMQ (reference sequence). V lost 2 bases and J 2 bases, leaving 7 bases between the germline ends. This CDR3 comprises 13 residues. In DNA, the CDR3 is TGTGCCAGCAGCTTACCCGGGGCCTACGAGCAGTACTTC. Translated, it gives CASSLPGAYEQYF.

This clonotype was counted ten times or more. This chain's CDR3 is CASSLIRGQAQHF. The CDR3 bases are TGTGCCAGCAGTTTAATTAGGGGACAGGCCCAGCATTTT. This chain connects TRBV12-3 or TRBV12-4 to TRBJ1-5; 8 nucleotides agree with TRBD1. V shed 2 bases, J shed 11 bases, and the junction held 5 bases outside the gene matches. There are 13 residues in the CDR3.

This clonotype was counted many times. J is TRBJ1-5 and V is TRBV14; the D gene is possibly TRBD1 (5 bases). CDR1 SGHDN and CDR2 FVKESK come from the germline V gene. CDR3 length equals 18 residues. Trimming shortened V by 2 bases and J by 3 bases, and 20 bases separated the two germline ends. CDR3 bases: TGTGCCAGCAGCCAATACCCAGGGTTCACGACCTACAATCAGCCCCAGCATTTT. Its protein product is CASSQYPGFTTYNQPQHF.

This clonotype was observed at least ten times. The CDR3 DNA follows: TGTGCCAGCAGTCCCTGGGACCGGGACAGCGGCACCGGGGAGCTGTTTTTT. Protein: CASSPWDRDSGTGELFF. The V call is TRBV28, the J call TRBJ2-2, with 7 bases fitting TRBD1. The germline CDR1 and CDR2 sequences are MDHEN and SYDVKM. After removal of 5 bases from V and 4 bases from J, the junction contained 13 bases not matched to a gene. This CDR3 spans 17 amino acids.

The V gene is TRBV15, the J gene TRBJ2-3; D is ambiguous. Germline CDR1 reads LNHNV; CDR2 reads YYDKDF (reference sequence). Trimming shortened V by 3 bases and J by 6 bases, and 7 bases separated the two germline ends. The CDR3 extends over 12 amino acids. For the CDR3, the DNA is TGTGCCACCAGCAGCTTGGGGGATACGCAGTATTTT. It translates to CATSSLGDTQYF.

This clonotype was picked up many times. The chain is built from TRBV5-6 and TRBJ1-2, with D possibly TRBD1 on 5 matching bases. Deletions cut 0 bases from V and 4 bases from J, with 10 bases between. Germline V gives CDR1 SGHDT, CDR2 YYEEEE. This CDR3 has 14 residues. CDR3 loop: CASSLGGPIYGYTF. DNA for the CDR3: TGTGCCAGCAGCTTGGGGGGCCCAATCTATGGCTACACCTTC.

This clonotype was counted ten times or more. V and J are TRBV6-6 and TRBJ2-7; D possibly matches TRBD1 or TRBD2 (5 bases each). The CDR3 is made up of 14 amino acids. Trimming removed 4 bases from V and 3 bases from J, with 13 bases in between. Germline CDR1 is MNHNY and CDR2 is SVGAGI (reference sequence). This CDR3 is CASSWGTENYEQYF. The CDR3 DNA follows: TGTGCCAGCAGTTGGGGGACCGAAAACTACGAGCAGTACTTC.

This clonotype was counted many times. CDR3 residues: CASSLAWRGQEYNEQFF. DNA of the CDR3: TGTGCCAGCAGCTTAGCCTGGCGGGGACAGGAGTACAATGAGCAGTTCTTC. The chain is built from TRBV7-9 and TRBJ2-1; TRBD1 agrees at 8 bases. This CDR3 contains 17 residues. CDR1 and CDR2 (germline): SEHNR, FQNEAQ (reference sequence). The trim removed 0 bases at V and 4 bases at J, leaving 8 bases unmatched.

This clonotype showed up many times. V usage is TRBV7-2 and J usage is TRBJ1-1, with a possible D match to TRBD1 (5 bases). CDR1 SGHTA and CDR2 FQGNSA come from the germline V gene. The germline V and J ends were trimmed by 0 bases and 2 bases, with 10 bases remaining between them. The CDR3 is 15 amino acids. The DNA of the CDR3 is TGTGCCAGCAGCTTAGCCGGGACCTCTAACACTGAAGCTTTCTTT. It translates to CASSLAGTSNTEAFF.

The chain couples TRBV5-1 to TRBJ2-5; unclear D gene. Trimming stripped 1 base from V and 2 bases from J, with 6 bases between. The CDR3 has 13 residues. Germline V CDR1 and CDR2: SGHRS, YFSETQ. CDR3 sequence (DNA): TGCGCCAGCAGCTTGATACGGCAAGAGACCCAGTACTTC. It codes for CASSLIRQETQYF.

This clonotype was recorded many times. The chain recombines TRBV6-5 with TRBJ1-2; 11 bases match TRBD1. Per germline, CDR1 MNHEY and CDR2 SVGAGI. The ends lost 0 bases at V and 7 bases at J; junction bases unmatched: 4. The CDR3 sequence is 15 residues long. CDR3 DNA sequence: TGTGCCAGCAGTTACTCGGACAGGGGGCACGGTGGCTACACCTTC. It is translated as CASSYSDRGHGGYTF.

This chain links TRBV5-1 with TRBJ1-1; D is undetermined. V gave up 7 bases and J gave up 1 base, with 11 bases separating them. This CDR3 is built from 13 residues. The germline CDR1 and CDR2 sequences are SGHRS and YFSETQ. CDR3 nucleotide sequence: TGCGCCAGCCGGACGCCGAGGAACACTGAAGCTTTCTTT. Its protein is CASRTPRNTEAFF.

This clonotype was detected many times. This chain uses TRBV20-1 with TRBJ1-6; no firm D call. Germline V gene lookup returns CDR1 DFQATT and CDR2 SNEGSKA (reference sequence). This CDR3 comprises 15 residues. This CDR3 reads CSLPLFSSYNSPLHF. The CDR3 DNA reads as TGCTCCCTTCCTCTTTTTAGCTCCTATAATTCACCCCTCCACTTT.

This clonotype was recorded at least ten times. The V gene is TRBV4-1, the J gene TRBJ1-2; D is unclear. Germline assignment: CDR1 MGHRA and CDR2 YSYEKL. V lost 4 bases and J lost 4, with 22 bases in between. This CDR3 is 17 amino acids long. The CDR3 reads CASSLRWPTSGGYGYTF. The CDR3 DNA reads as TGCGCCAGCAGCCTCCGGTGGCCCACCTCCGGCGGCTATGGCTACACCTTC.

This clonotype came up many times. This chain uses TRBV20-1 with TRBJ2-2, with unresolved D. V lost 3 bases and J lost 2, with 7 bases in between. CDR1 and CDR2 (germline): DFQATT, SNEGSKA (reference sequence). This CDR3 is built from 13 residues. This CDR3 reads CSARLDNTGELFF. The DNA of the CDR3 is TGCAGTGCTAGGCTGGATAACACCGGGGAGCTGTTTTTT.

In the case of this clonotype: It may be a read error: a sequence one base away is much more abundant. The rearrangement joins TRBV5-1 to TRBJ2-5; no definite D call. V lost 6 bases, J lost 4 bases, and 13 bases lay in between. The V gene's germline CDR1 is SGHRS and CDR2 YFSETQ. The length of the CDR3 is 13 residues. CDR3 DNA sequence: TGCGCCAGCATCTCTATTGTGGGAGAGACCCAGTACTTC. As protein: CASISIVGETQYF.

The table lists this clonotype with many counts. This sequence joins TRBV28 and TRBJ1-2; the D gene is possibly TRBD1 (5 bases). V lost 10 bases to trimming and J lost 4 bases, with 13 bases between them. The germline gives CDR1 MDHEN, CDR2 SYDVKM. CDR3 size: 12 residues. CDR3 residues: CATRGEIYGYTF. CDR3 sequence (DNA): TGTGCCACCCGGGGCGAGATCTATGGCTACACCTTC.

This clonotype was seen ten or more times. V gene TRBV5-5 combines with J gene TRBJ2-2, with D possibly being TRBD1 or TRBD2 (5 bases each). The ends were cut back, 7 bases at V and 1 base at J, with 20 bases in the middle. The CDR3 length is 17 residues. Looked up from germline, CDR1 is SGHKS and CDR2 is YYEKEE (reference sequence). CDR3 DNA sequence: TGTGCCAGCGTCCGGGATTGGGGCAGGCAGAACACCGGGGAGCTGTTTTTT. Its protein product is CASVRDWGRQNTGELFF.

This clonotype was counted ten times or more. The CDR3 region is CASSFPGGGSHPSTDTQYF. CDR3 nucleotides: TGTGCCAGCAGCTTCCCGGGGGGCGGGTCCCATCCTAGCACAGATACGCAGTATTTT. The rearrangement uses TRBV7-2 and TRBJ2-3, with D possibly matching TRBD2 (7 bases). This CDR3 contains 19 residues. Germline V gene lookup returns CDR1 SGHTA and CDR2 FQGNSA. V was shortened by 3 bases and J by 0 bases, with 22 bases between the two germline ends. Combining the CDR3 with reference TRBV7-2 and TRBJ2-3 gives the whole variable domain GAGVSQSPSNKVTEKGKDVELRCDPISGHTALYWYRQSLGQGLEFLIYFQGNSAPDKSGLPSDRFSAERTGGSVSTLTIQRTQQEDSAVYLCASSFPGGGSHPSTDTQYFGPGTRLTVL.

At least ten counts were recorded for this clonotype. The J gene is TRBJ2-7, the V gene TRBV27; perhaps D is TRBD1 or TRBD2 (5 bases each). The germline gives CDR1 MNHEY, CDR2 SMNVEV (reference sequence). CDR3 length: 14 amino acids. The ends were cut back, 3 bases at V and 1 base at J, with 10 bases in the middle. For the CDR3, the DNA is TGTGCCAGCAGTTTTGGGGACGGGTCCTACGAGCAGTACTTC. Translating it yields CASSFGDGSYEQYF.

This clonotype was recorded many times. CDR3 sequence: CASTPGGGYGQPQHF. CDR3 sequence (DNA): TGTGCCAGCACCCCCGGCGGCGGGTACGGTCAGCCCCAGCATTTT. The chain couples TRBV6-2 or TRBV6-3 to TRBJ1-5, with no clear D. The CDR3 runs to 15 residues. Germline V lookup: CDR1 MNHEY, CDR2 SVGEGT. V was pared by 7 bases and J by 6 bases, with 19 bases between.

In this sample, this clonotype turned up many times. The chain combines TRBV6-5 with TRBJ2-7, with 10 bases that match TRBD1. Germline CDR1 MNHEY, CDR2 SVGAGI. Losses at the gene ends were 6 bases for V and 5 bases for J; bases not matched to a gene: 13. There are 16 residues in the CDR3. CDR3 DNA sequence: TGTGCCAGCAGCCCAGTGGTGGGACAGGGGCTCCACGAGCAGTACTTC. This gives the protein CASSPVVGQGLHEQYF.

The sample holds many counts of this clonotype. This chain uses TRBV20-1 with TRBJ1-1; 10 positions match TRBD1. Germline CDR1 is DFQATT and CDR2 is SNEGSKA (reference sequence). The CDR3 consists of 14 residues. Germline trimming cut 3 bases from V and 2 bases from J; bases unmatched to any gene: 3. As DNA, the CDR3 is TGCAGTGCTAGCGGGACAGGGGATAACACTGAAGCTTTCTTT. It encodes CSASGTGDNTEAFF.

The V and J genes are TRBV5-1 and TRBJ2-7, with D possibly matching TRBD2 (5 bases). The germline V gene has CDR1 SGHRS and CDR2 YFSETQ. The CDR3 consists of 15 residues. V was trimmed by 1 base and J by 5 bases, leaving 16 bases between them. The chain's CDR3 is CASSLNRGPGDEQYF. For the CDR3, the DNA is TGCGCCAGCAGCTTGAACCGGGGTCCCGGGGACGAGCAGTACTTC.

In its sample, this clonotype was seen many times. This chain links TRBV5-1 with TRBJ1-1; the D gene is possibly TRBD1 (5 bases). The CDR3 sequence is 15 residues long. CDR1 and CDR2 from the germline V gene are SGHRS and YFSETQ. V was clipped by 0 bases and J by 0 bases, with 9 bases between them. The CDR3: CASSLGLGLNTEAFF. In DNA, the CDR3 is TGCGCCAGCAGCTTGGGATTGGGACTGAACACTGAAGCTTTCTTT.

The V and J genes are TRBV20-1 and TRBJ1-2; perhaps TRBD1 as D (5 bases). In germline, CDR1 is DFQATT, CDR2 SNEGSKA (reference sequence). Deletions cut 1 base from V and 11 bases from J, with 14 bases between. The CDR3 totals 12 residues. The CDR3: CSARGGGDRYTF. The CDR3 DNA is TGCAGTGCTAGAGGGGGCGGTGACAGATACACCTTC.

In this sample, this clonotype turned up many times. This chain uses TRBV7-8 with TRBJ2-4; TRBD1 might be the D (5 bases). The V end was cut by 1 base, the J end by 0 bases, with 10 bases between. This CDR3 is built from 16 residues. Germline V gives CDR1 SGHVS, CDR2 FQNEAQ. The CDR3: CASSLGRDRAKNIQYF. CDR3 nucleotide sequence: TGTGCCAGCAGCTTAGGGCGTGACAGAGCCAAAAACATTCAGTACTTC.

Many counts were recorded for this clonotype. V and J are TRBV7-9 and TRBJ1-2, with TRBD1 as a possible D gene (5 bases). The CDR3 extends over 14 amino acids. In germline, CDR1 is SEHNR, CDR2 FQNEAQ (reference sequence). V was clipped by 5 bases and J by 2 bases, with 12 bases between them. CDR3 sequence: CASSQGRSNYGYTF. CDR3 nucleotides: TGTGCCAGCAGCCAGGGACGGTCCAACTATGGCTACACCTTC.

This clonotype was seen many times. The rearrangement links TRBV27 to TRBJ1-2; D not resolved. The ends were cut back, 2 bases at V and 5 bases at J, with 18 bases in the middle. This CDR3 is 16 amino acids long. Germline CDR1 MNHEY, CDR2 SMNVEV (reference sequence). The CDR3 sequence: CASSLRRTEGRYGYTF. The CDR3 nucleotides read TGTGCCAGCAGTTTACGCCGGACCGAAGGGAGGTATGGCTACACCTTC.

This clonotype was recorded at least ten times. The gene calls are TRBV7-9 and TRBJ1-5; D possibly corresponds to TRBD1 (5 bases). The CDR3 is 16 amino acids. Germline values: CDR1 SEHNR, CDR2 FQNEAQ (reference sequence). V lost 1 base and J lost 5, with 15 bases in between. The CDR3 loop is CASSLVSQGKDQPQHF. The CDR3 DNA reads as TGTGCCAGCAGCTTAGTGAGCCAGGGTAAGGATCAGCCCCAGCATTTT.

This clonotype was detected many times. The rearrangement joins TRBV11-2 to TRBJ2-7, with D possibly being TRBD1 or TRBD2 (5 bases each). Germline CDR1 is SGHAT and CDR2 is FQNNGV. The CDR3 has 16 residues. Trimming shortened V by 2 bases and J by 3 bases, and 17 bases separated the two germline ends. CDR3 DNA sequence: TGTGCCAGCAGCTTAAATGAAGGGTCGAGGGGCTACGAGCAGTACTTC. Residues: CASSLNEGSRGYEQYF.